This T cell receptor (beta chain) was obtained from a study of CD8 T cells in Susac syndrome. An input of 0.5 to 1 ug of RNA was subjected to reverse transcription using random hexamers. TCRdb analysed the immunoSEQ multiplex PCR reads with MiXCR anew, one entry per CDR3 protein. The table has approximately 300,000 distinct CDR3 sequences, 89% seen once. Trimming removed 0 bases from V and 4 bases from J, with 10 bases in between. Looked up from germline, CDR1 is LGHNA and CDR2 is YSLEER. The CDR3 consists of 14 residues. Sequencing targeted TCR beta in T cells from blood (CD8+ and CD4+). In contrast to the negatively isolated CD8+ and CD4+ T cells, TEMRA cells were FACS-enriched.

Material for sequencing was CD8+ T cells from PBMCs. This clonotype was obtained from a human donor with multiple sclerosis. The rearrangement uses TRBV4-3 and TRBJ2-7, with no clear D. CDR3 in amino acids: CASSQDRNPYEQYF. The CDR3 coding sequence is TGCGCCAGCAGCCAAGACCGTAACCCGTACGAGCAGTACTTC.